This record concerns one T cell receptor (beta chain) sequence. The germline V gene encodes CDR1 MNHEY and CDR2 SVGAGI. This CDR3 has 13 residues. Trimming removed 9 bases at V and 4 bases at J, with 13 bases between. TCRdb's table, derived via immunoSEQ multiplex PCR, lists solely in-frame clones and lacks some. The sample has about 6,000 clones, approximately 80% seen once; the top ten hold 64%. The data derive from a study of T cell repertoires in MIS-A myocarditis. The source material was interventricular septum heart tissue obtained at autopsy. The rearrangement links TRBV6-5 to TRBJ1-5; no clear D gene. This sequence was found in a man aged 18 to 29 with fulminant myocarditis from multisystem inflammatory syndrome in adults (MIS-A) after COVID-19. CDR3 DNA sequence: TGTGCCAGTAGAATAGGTTCTAATCAGCCCCAGCATTTT. This translates into CASRIGSNQPQHF.